The present T cell receptor beta chain was sequenced within a study of T cell responses to AZD1222 COVID-19 vaccine. Notes on the study in general: Repertoire samples came only from after the peak T cell response. Increased Spike-specific TCR breadth and depth were observed after two AZD1222 doses. Reportedly, close to half of spike-specific TCRs are directed against unmutated variant regions. It should be noted that donors were predominantly white British and more often female, and clonal diversity was possibly underestimated.

As for this clone: The target antigen is unknown.

This table comes from immunoSEQ multiplex PCR, and its TCRdb copy is limited to in-frame clones, with some not included. The data hold 120,000 or so clones, with 90% observed a single time. This TCR was recovered from an adult in good health. The sequences come from peripheral blood, collected on day 0 of MenACWY control vaccination.

DNA for the CDR3: TGTGCCAGCAGTTACAGGGAGGCCTACGAGCAGTACTTC. Protein product: CASSYREAYEQYF. This rearrangement joins TRBV6-6 to TRBJ2-7, with D tentatively TRBD2 (6 bases). This CDR3 spans 13 amino acids. Germline V gene lookup returns CDR1 MNHNY and CDR2 SVGAGI (reference sequence). V lost 2 bases and J lost 2, with 7 bases in between.